This TCR beta chain was profiled in a study of blood T cell repertoires in COVID-19. As for the study in general: From T cells, B-cell-depleted T cells, or PBMCs came the material, which was cDNA or gDNA.

Germline trimming cut 6 bases from V and 1 base from J; bases unmatched to any gene: 5. Germline V gives CDR1 KGHSH, CDR2 LQKENI. The CDR3 has 15 amino acids. Assay used: immunoSEQ multiplex PCR; TCRdb lists only in-frame clones, some missing. The repertoire consists of some 170,000 clones, with around 87% occurring once and the leading ten covering under 15%. This TCR derives from a woman in her seventies with COVID-19, enrolled during active disease. V is TRBV18 and J is TRBJ1-2; TRBD1 agrees at 10 bases. Sequenced: peripheral blood. CDR3 sequence (DNA): TGTGCCAGCTCTCCTGGACAGGGGGGTAACTATGGCTACACCTTC. Protein product: CASSPGQGGNYGYTF.